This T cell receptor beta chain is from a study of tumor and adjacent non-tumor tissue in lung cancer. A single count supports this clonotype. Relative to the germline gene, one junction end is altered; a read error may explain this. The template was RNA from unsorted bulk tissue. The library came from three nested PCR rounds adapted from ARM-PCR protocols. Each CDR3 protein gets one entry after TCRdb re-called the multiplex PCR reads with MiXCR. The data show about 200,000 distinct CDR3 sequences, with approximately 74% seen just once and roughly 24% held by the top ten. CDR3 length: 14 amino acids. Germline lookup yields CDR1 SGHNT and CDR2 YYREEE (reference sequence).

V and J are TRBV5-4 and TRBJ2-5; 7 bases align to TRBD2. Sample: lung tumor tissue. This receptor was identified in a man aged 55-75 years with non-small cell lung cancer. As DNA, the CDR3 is TGTGTCAGCAACGGGCGGGAGTCCCAGGAGACCCAGTACTTC. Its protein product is CVSNGRESQETQYF.